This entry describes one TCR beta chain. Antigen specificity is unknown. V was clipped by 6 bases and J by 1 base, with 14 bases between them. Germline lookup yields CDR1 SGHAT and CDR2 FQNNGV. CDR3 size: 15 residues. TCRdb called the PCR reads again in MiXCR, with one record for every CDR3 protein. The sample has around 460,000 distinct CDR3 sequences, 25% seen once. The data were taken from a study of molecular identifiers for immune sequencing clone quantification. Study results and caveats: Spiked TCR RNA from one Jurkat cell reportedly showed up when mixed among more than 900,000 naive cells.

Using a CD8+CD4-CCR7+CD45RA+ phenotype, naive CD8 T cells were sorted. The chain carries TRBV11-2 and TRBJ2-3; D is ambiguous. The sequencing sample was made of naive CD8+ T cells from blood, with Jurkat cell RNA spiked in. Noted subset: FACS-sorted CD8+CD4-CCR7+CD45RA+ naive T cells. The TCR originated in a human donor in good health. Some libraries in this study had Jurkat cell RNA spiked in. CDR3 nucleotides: TGTGCCAGCAGTAGCTTCACGAGTGGCACAGATACGCAGTATTTT. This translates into CASSSFTSGTDTQYF.